The 2 T cell receptor beta chains in this list originate from one sample, sequenced in a study of a mutant IDH1 vaccine in newly diagnosed glioma. The protocol was immunoSEQ multiplex PCR, while the TCRdb copy is restricted to in-frame clones and leaves out a portion. The sample has about 62,000 clones; around 83% are singletons. The time point: week 47, end of study. Vaccine doses each comprised 300 ug of mutant IDH1 20-mer peptide, with topical imiquimod. For these receptors, no antigen is known. Material: PBMCs, obtained from a glioma patient whose treatment included an IDH1 peptide vaccine. Receptors were obtained from a man in his thirties or forties with glioma.

The V gene is TRBV5-8, the J gene TRBJ1-2, with D possibly matching TRBD1 (6 bases). Trimming shortened V by 3 bases and J by 5 bases, and 20 bases separated the two germline ends. Germline V gives CDR1 SGHTS, CDR2 YDEGEE. This CDR3 has 16 amino acids. The CDR3 bases are TGTGCCAGCAGCTCTAGAGGTAACAGGGACGTATATGGCTACACCTTC. Translated, it gives CASSSRGNRDVYGYTF.

This clone has just one count. The rearrangement uses TRBV2 and TRBJ2-5; 8 bases line up with TRBD1. Trimming removed 6 bases from V and 4 bases from J; junction bases left unmatched: 7. Germline V gene data show CDR1 as SNHLY and CDR2 as FYNNEI. CDR3 length: 14 residues. The CDR3 bases are TGTGCCAGCAGATCGGCAGGGGGCTTAGAGACCCAGTACTTC. It yields the protein CASRSAGGLETQYF. Looking up the rest from reference TRBV2 and TRBJ2-5 gives the full variable domain: EPEVTQTPSHQVTQMGQEVILRCVPISNHLYFYWYRQILGQKVEFLVSFYNNEISEKSEIFDDQFSVERPDGSNFTLKIRSTKLEDSAMYFCASRSAGGLETQYFGPGTRLLVL.